The rows below give T cell receptor beta chains drawn from one sample of a study of Tregs in tolerant kidney transplant recipients. Repertoires were generated with immunoSEQ multiplex PCR, while TCRdb's copy carries only in-frame clones and drops some. The sample carries around 66,000 clones, around 85% recorded once. The sample in question was Tregs from blood, obtained before the transplant. The receptors were gathered from a human donor who received a combined kidney and bone marrow transplant. Both conserved end residues are part of each CDR3. The D gene is left open where the match is weak. Size is omitted from some rows. Given values are once, few, many or a class for expanded clones.

V	D	J	size	CDR3	DNA
TRBV27	NA	TRBJ2-7	NA	CASSPYLRPSEQYF	TGTGCCAGCAGTCCATATTTACGGCCGAGCGAGCAGTACTTC
TRBV7-2	TRBD2	TRBJ2-5	NA	CASSRLAGSQETQYF	TGTGCCAGCAGCAGACTAGCGGGGAGTCAAGAGACCCAGTACTTC
TRBV6-5	TRBD1	TRBJ1-5	NA	CASSATTGGGQPQHF	TGTGCCAGCAGTGCCACCACAGGGGGCGGACAGCCCCAGCATTTT
TRBV11-3	TRBD1	TRBJ2-5	NA	CASSQDRGETQYF	TGTGCCAGCAGCCAGGACAGGGGGGAGACCCAGTACTTC
TRBV5-6	TRBD1	TRBJ1-5	NA	CASSFDRGNQPQHF	TGTGCCAGCAGCTTCGACAGGGGCAATCAGCCCCAGCATTTT
TRBV27	TRBD1	TRBJ1-1	NA	CASSPPGTGITGAFF	TGTGCCAGCAGTCCCCCCGGGACAGGGATCACGGGAGCTTTCTTT
TRBV4-2	TRBD1	TRBJ1-2	NA	CASSAQQGAGYGYTF	TGTGCCAGCAGCGCCCAACAGGGGGCTGGATATGGCTACACCTTC
TRBV4-1	NA	TRBJ1-4	NA	CASSTGRREKLFF	TGCGCCAGCAGCACGGGACGGAGGGAAAAACTGTTTTTT
TRBV5-5	NA	TRBJ1-2	NA	CASSLVFGVKSNYGYTF	TGTGCCAGCAGCTTGGTATTCGGTGTCAAGAGTAACTATGGCTACACCTTC
TRBV4-1	NA	TRBJ1-2	NA	CASSQGSHLNGYTF	TGCGCCAGCAGCCAAGGATCCCATTTGAATGGCTACACCTTC
TRBV25-1	NA	TRBJ1-3	NA	CASAGVSGNTIYF	TGTGCCAGCGCAGGGGTGTCTGGAAACACCATATATTTT
TRBV7-9	NA	TRBJ2-2	NA	CASSPPLSNGELFF	TGTGCCAGCAGCCCCCCGTTGAGTAACGGGGAGCTGTTTTTT
TRBV10-1	NA	TRBJ2-1	NA	CASSESWGFMGESYNEQFF	TGCGCCAGCAGTGAGTCGTGGGGGTTTATGGGGGAATCCTACAATGAGCAGTTCTTC
TRBV7-2	NA	TRBJ2-3	once	CASSIGLVDTQYF	TGTGCCAGCAGCATCGGATTAGTTGATACGCAGTATTTT
TRBV5-1	NA	TRBJ2-7	NA	CASSPDGGRAYEQYF	TGCGCCAGCAGCCCCGATGGGGGGAGAGCCTACGAGCAGTACTTC
TRBV7-8	NA	TRBJ1-5	NA	CASSPPGQVNQPQHF	TGTGCCAGCAGCCCGCCGGGGCAGGTAAATCAGCCCCAGCATTTT
TRBV5-1	NA	TRBJ1-2	NA	CASSRTRGNYGYTF	TGCGCCAGCAGCAGGACAAGGGGAAACTATGGCTACACCTTC
TRBV7-2	NA	TRBJ2-7	NA	CASSPHASGSYEQYF	TGTGCCAGCAGCCCCCACGCAAGCGGGTCCTACGAGCAGTACTTC
TRBV27	NA	TRBJ1-1	NA	CASSLSDSLYAEAFF	TGTGCCAGCAGTTTATCGGACAGTTTATACGCTGAAGCTTTCTTT
TRBV5-1	TRBD1	TRBJ1-4	NA	CASSLLPGQLEKLFF	TGCGCCAGCAGCTTGCTTCCGGGACAGCTCGAAAAACTGTTTTTT
TRBV19	TRBD1	TRBJ1-6	NA	CASNPDRESSPLHF	TGTGCCAGTAATCCCGACAGGGAGAGTTCACCCCTCCACTTT
TRBV10-3	NA	TRBJ1-2	NA	CAISESIVGGPNYGYTF	TGTGCCATCAGTGAGTCGATAGTCGGGGGGCCTAACTATGGCTACACCTTC
TRBV19	NA	TRBJ2-1	NA	CASTPVGGTYNEQFF	TGTGCCAGTACCCCGGTAGGGGGGACCTACAATGAGCAGTTCTTC
TRBV19	TRBD1	TRBJ1-2	NA	CASRFSGTGWHGYTF	TGTGCCAGTAGATTTTCCGGGACAGGGTGGCATGGCTACACCTTC
TRBV21-1	NA	TRBJ2-5	NA	CASSPTLGQGVQETQYF	TGTGCCAGCAGCCCCACCTTGGGACAGGGGGTCCAAGAGACCCAGTACTTC